The clone carrying this T cell receptor (beta chain) appeared many times. Molecular barcoded adaptors covering alpha/delta and beta/gamma chains were used on roughly 400 ng RNA. TCRdb re-analysed the reads in MiXCR, keeping a single row per CDR3 protein. The table includes around 130,000 distinct CDR3 sequences, 10% to 15% detected once. This record comes from a study of read filtering for tumor transcriptome and immune sequencing. V lost 3 bases to trimming and J lost 9 bases; unmatched junction nucleotides: 7. The CDR3 runs to 15 residues. Germline assignment: CDR1 SGDLS and CDR2 YYNGEE. The chain links TRBV9 to TRBJ2-1, with 12 bases fitting TRBD1. The sample was a population of CD138-negative cells sorted from bone marrow. The TCR was taken from a donor at least 40 years old with multiple myeloma. CDR3 coding DNA: TGTGCCAGCAGCGAGGGACAGGGGGCAGTCGGTGAGCAGTTCTTC. It codes for CASSEGQGAVGEQFF.